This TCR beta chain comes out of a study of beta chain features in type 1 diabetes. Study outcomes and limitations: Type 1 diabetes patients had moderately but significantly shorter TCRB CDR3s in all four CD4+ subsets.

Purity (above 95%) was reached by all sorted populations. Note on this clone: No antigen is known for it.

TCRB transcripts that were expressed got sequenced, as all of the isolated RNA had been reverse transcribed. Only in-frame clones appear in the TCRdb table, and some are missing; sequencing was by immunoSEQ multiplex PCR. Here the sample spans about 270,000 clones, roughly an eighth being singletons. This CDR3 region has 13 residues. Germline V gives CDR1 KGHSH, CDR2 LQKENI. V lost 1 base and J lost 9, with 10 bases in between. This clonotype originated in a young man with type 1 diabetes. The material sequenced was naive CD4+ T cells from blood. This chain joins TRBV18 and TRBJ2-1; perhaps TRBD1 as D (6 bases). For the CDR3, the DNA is TGTGCCAGCTCACCACACCCAGGGGCTGAGCAGTTCTTC. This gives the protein CASSPHPGAEQFF.